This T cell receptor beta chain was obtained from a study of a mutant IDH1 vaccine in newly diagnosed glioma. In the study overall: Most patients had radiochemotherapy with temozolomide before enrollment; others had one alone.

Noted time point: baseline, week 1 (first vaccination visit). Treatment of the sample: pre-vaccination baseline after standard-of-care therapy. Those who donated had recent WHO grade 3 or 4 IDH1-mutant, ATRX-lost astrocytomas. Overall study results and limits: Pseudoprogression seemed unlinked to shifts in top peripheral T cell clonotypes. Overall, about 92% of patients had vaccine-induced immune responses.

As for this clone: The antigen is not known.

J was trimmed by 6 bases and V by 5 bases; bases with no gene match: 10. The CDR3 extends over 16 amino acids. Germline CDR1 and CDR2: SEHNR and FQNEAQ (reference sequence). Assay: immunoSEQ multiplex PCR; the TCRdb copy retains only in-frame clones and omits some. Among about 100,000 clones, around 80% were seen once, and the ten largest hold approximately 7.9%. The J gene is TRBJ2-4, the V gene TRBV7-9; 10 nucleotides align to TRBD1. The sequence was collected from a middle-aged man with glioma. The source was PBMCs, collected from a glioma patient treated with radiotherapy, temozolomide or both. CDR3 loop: CASSEHSRDRGNIQYF. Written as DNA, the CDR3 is TGTGCCAGCAGCGAGCACTCACGGGACAGGGGAAACATTCAGTACTTC. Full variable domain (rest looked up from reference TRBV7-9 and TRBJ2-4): DTGVSQNPRHKITKRGQNVTFRCDPISEHNRLYWYRQTLGQGPEFLTYFQNEAQLEKSRLLSDRFSAERPKGSFSTLEIQRTEQGDSAMYLCASSEHSRDRGNIQYFGAGTRLSVL.